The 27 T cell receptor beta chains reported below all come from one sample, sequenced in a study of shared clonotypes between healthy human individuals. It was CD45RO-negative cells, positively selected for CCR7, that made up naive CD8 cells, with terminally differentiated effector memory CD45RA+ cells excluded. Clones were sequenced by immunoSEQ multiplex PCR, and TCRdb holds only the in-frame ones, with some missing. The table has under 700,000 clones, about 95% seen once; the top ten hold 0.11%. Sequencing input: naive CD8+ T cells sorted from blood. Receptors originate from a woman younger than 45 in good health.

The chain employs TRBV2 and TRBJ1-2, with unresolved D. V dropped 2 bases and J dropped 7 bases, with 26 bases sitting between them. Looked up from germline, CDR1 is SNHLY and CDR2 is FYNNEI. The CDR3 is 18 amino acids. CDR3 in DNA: TGTGCCAGCAGTGAACTAAACAGTGATGTCCTTCTCTTCAGTGGCTACACCTTC. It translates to CASSELNSDVLLFSGYTF.

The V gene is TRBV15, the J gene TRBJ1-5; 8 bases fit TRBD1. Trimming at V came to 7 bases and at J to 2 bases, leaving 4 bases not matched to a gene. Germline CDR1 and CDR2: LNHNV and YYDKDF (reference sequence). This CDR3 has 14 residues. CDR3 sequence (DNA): TGTGCCACCACTCAGGGGGCTGGCAATCAGCCCCAGCATTTT. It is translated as CATTQGAGNQPQHF.

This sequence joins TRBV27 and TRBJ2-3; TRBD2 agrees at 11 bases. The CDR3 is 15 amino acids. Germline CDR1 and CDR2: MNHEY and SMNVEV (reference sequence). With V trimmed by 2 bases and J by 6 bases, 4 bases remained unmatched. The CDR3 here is CASSLLLAGADTQYF. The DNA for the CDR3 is TGTGCCAGCAGTTTACTACTAGCGGGAGCGGATACGCAGTATTTT.

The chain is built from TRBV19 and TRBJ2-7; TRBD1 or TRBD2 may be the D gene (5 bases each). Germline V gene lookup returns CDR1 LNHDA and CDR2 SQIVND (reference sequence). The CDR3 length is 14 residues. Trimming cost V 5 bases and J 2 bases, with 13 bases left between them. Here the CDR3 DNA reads TGTGCCAGTAGTCTCAGGGAGAAGACCTACGAGCAGTACTTC. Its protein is CASSLREKTYEQYF.

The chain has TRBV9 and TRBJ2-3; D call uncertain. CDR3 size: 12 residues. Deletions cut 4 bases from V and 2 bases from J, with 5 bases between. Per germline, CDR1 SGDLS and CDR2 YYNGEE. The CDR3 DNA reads TGTGCCAGCAGCCCCTACACAGATACGCAGTATTTT. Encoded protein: CASSPYTDTQYF.

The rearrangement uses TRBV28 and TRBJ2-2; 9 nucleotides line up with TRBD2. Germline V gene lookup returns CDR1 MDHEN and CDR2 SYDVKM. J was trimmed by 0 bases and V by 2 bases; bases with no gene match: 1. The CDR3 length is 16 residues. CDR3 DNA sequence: TGTGCCAGCAGTTTACTAGCGGGATCGAACACCGGGGAGCTGTTTTTT. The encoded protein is CASSLLAGSNTGELFF.

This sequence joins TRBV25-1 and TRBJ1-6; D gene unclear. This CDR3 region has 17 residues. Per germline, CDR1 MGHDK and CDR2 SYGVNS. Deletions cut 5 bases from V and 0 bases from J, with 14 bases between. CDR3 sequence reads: CASSPTGSSSYNSPLHF. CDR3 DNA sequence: TGTGCCAGCAGTCCCACGGGGTCGAGCTCCTATAATTCACCCCTCCACTTT.

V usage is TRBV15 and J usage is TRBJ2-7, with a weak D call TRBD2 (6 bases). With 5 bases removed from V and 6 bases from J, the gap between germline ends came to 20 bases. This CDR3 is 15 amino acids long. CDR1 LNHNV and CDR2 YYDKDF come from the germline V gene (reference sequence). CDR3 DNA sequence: TGTGCCACCAGCCACTCGGTCGGGAGATTGGTCGAGCAGTACTTC. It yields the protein CATSHSVGRLVEQYF. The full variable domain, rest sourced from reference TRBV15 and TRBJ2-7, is DAMVIQNPRYQVTQFGKPVTLSCSQTLNHNVMYWYQQKSSQAPKLLFHYYDKDFNNEADTPDNFQSRRPNTSFCFLDIRSPGLGDTAMYLCATSHSVGRLVEQYFGPGTRLTVT.

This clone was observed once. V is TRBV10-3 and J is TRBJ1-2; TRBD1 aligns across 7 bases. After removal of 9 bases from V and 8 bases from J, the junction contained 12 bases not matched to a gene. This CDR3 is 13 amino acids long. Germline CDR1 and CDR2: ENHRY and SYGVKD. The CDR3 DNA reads TGTGCCATTGGAACCGGGACAGCCTTCGGCTACACCTTC. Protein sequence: CAIGTGTAFGYTF.

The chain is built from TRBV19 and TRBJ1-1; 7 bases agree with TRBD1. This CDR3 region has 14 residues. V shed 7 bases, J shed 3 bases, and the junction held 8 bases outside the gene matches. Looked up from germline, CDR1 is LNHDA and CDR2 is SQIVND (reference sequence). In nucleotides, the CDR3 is TGTGCCAGTAAGGGGACAGAGAGCTACACTGAAGCTTTCTTT. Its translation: CASKGTESYTEAFF.

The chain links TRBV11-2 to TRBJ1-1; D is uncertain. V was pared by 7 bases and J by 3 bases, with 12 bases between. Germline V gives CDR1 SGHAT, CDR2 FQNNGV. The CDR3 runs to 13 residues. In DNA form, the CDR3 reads TGTGCCAGCAACCCGCCCGGTGACACTGAAGCTTTCTTT. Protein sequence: CASNPPGDTEAFF.

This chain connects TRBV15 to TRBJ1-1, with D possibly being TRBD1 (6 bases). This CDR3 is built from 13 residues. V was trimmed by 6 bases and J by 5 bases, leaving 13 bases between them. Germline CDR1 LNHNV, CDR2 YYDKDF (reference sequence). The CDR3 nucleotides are TGTGCCACCAGTTCCAGGGGTGGAACTGAAGCTTTCTTT. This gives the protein CATSSRGGTEAFF.

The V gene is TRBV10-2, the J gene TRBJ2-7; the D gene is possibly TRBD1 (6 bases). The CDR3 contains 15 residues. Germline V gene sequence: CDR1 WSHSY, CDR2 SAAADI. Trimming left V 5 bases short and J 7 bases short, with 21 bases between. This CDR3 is CASSSKQGIRREQYF. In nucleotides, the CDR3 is TGCGCCAGCAGTAGTAAACAGGGAATCAGACGGGAGCAGTACTTC.

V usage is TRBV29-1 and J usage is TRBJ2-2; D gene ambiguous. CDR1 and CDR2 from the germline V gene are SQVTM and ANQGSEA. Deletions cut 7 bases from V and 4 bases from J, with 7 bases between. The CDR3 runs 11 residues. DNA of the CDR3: TGCAGCGCTTTATCCACCGGGGAGCTGTTTTTT. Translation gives CSALSTGELFF.

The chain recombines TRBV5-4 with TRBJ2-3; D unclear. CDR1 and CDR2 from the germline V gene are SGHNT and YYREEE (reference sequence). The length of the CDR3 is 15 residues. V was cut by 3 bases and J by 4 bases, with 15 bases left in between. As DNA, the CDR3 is TGTGCCAGCAGCTCACCACCCCTTCTCGCAGATACGCAGTATTTT. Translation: CASSSPPLLADTQYF.

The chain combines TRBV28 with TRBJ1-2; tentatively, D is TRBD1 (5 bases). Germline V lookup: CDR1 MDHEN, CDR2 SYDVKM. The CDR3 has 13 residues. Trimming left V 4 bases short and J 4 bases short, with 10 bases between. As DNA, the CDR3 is TGTGCCAGCAGTTCGGGGCCATTCTATGGCTACACCTTC. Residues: CASSSGPFYGYTF.

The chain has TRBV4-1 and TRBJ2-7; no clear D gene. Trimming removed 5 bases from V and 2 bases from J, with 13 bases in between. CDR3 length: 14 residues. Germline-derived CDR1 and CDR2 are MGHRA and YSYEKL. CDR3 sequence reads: CASSEGLGPYEQYF. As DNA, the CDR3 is TGCGCCAGCAGCGAAGGGCTGGGTCCCTACGAGCAGTACTTC.

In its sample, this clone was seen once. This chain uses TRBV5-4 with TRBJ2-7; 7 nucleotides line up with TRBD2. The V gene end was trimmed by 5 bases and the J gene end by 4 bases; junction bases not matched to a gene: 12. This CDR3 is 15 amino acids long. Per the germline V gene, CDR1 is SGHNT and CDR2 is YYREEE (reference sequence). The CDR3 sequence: CASRPLGGSWYEQYF. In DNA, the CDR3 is TGTGCCAGCAGGCCGCTGGGCGGGAGTTGGTACGAGCAGTACTTC.

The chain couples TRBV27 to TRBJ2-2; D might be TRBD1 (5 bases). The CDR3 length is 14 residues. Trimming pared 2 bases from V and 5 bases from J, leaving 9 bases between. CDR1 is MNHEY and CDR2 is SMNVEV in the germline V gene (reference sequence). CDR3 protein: CASSLGAPTGELFF. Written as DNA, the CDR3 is TGTGCCAGCAGTTTAGGGGCTCCTACCGGGGAGCTGTTTTTT.

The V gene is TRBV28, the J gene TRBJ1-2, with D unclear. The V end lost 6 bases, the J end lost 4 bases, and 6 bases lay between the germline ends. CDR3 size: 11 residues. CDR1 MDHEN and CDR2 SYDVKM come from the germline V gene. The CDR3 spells CASRGIYGYTF. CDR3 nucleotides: TGTGCCAGCAGGGGGATCTATGGCTACACCTTC.

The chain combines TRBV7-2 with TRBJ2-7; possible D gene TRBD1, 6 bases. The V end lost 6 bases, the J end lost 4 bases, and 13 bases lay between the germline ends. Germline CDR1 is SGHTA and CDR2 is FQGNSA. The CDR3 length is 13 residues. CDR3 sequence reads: CASRPRGSYEQYF. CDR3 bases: TGTGCCAGCAGACCCAGGGGCTCATACGAGCAGTACTTC.

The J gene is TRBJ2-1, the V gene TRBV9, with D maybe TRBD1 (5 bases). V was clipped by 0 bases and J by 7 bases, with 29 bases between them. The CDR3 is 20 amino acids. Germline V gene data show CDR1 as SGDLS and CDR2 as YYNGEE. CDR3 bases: TGTGCCAGCAGCGTAGGAGATCAGAGGTCCAGGGCGGCCCCCTCTAATGAGCAGTTCTTC. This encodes CASSVGDQRSRAAPSNEQFF.

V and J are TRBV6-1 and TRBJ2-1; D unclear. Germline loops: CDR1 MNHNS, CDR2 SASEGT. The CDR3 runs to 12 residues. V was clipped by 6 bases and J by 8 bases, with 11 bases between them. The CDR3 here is CASSGVDDEQFF. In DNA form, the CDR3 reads TGTGCCAGCAGCGGAGTGGACGATGAGCAGTTCTTC.

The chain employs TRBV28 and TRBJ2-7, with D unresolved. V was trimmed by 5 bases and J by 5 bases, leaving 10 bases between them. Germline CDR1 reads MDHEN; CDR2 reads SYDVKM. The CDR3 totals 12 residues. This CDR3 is CASSRLSDEQYF. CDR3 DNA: TGTGCCAGCAGTCGTCTATCTGACGAGCAGTACTTC.

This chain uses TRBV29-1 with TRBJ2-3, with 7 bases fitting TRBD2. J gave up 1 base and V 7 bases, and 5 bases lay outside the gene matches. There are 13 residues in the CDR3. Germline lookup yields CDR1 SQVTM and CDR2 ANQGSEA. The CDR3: CSAGLAGTDTQYF. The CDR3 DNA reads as TGCAGCGCCGGGCTAGCGGGCACAGATACGCAGTATTTT.

The CDR3 DNA is TGTGCCAGCAGCTTCGGGGGCTGGACTAGCTTCCCCAATGAGCAGTTCTTC. It encodes CASSFGGWTSFPNEQFF. V and J are TRBV7-9 and TRBJ2-1, with TRBD2 identical over 8 bases. Germline lookup yields CDR1 SEHNR and CDR2 FQNEAQ (reference sequence). The CDR3 is made up of 17 amino acids. The ends lost 3 bases at V and 6 bases at J; junction bases unmatched: 13.

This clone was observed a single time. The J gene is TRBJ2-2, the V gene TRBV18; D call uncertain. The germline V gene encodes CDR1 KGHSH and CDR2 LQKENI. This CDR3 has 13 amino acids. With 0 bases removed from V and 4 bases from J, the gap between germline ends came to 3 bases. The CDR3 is CASSPPGTGELFF. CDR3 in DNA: TGTGCCAGCTCACCACCCGGCACCGGGGAGCTGTTTTTT.